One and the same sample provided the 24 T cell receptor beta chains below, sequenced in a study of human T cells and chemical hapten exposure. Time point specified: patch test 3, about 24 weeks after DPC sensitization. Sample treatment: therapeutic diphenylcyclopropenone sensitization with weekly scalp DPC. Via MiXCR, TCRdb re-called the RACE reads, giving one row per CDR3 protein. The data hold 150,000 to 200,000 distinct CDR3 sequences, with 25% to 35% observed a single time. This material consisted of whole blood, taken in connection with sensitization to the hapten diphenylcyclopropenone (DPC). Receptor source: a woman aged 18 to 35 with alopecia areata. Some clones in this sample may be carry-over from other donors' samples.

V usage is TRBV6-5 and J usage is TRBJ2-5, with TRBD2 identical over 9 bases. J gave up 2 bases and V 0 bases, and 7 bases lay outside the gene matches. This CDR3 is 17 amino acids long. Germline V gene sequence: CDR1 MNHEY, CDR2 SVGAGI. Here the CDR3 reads CASSYSAGGNLQETQYF. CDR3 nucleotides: TGTGCCAGCAGTTACTCAGCGGGGGGCAACCTTCAAGAGACCCAGTACTTC.

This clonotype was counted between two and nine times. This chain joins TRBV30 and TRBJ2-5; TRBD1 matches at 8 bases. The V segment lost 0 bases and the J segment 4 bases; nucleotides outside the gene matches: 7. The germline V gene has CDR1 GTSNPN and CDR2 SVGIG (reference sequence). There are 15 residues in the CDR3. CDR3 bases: TGTGCCTGGAGTGTTGGACAGGGCTATGGAGAGACCCAGTACTTC. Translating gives CAWSVGQGYGETQYF.

The CDR3 DNA reads as TGTGCCAGCAGCGTAGAGGGGGGGAGTGAGCAAGCCAATGAGCAGTTCTTC. Its protein product is CASSVEGGSEQANEQFF. The chain is built from TRBV9 and TRBJ2-1, with a weak D call TRBD2 (7 bases). The CDR3 covers 17 residues. Between the trimmed V and J ends, which lost 0 bases and 6 bases, there was a span of 19 bases. Germline CDR1 is SGDLS and CDR2 is YYNGEE.

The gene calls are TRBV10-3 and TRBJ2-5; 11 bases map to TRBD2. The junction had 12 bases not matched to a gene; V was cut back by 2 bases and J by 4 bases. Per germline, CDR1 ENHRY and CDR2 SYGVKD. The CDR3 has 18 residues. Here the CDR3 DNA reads TGTGCCATCAGTGAGCCCACTAGCGGGAGAGTGGATTTAGAGACCCAGTACTTC. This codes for CAISEPTSGRVDLETQYF.

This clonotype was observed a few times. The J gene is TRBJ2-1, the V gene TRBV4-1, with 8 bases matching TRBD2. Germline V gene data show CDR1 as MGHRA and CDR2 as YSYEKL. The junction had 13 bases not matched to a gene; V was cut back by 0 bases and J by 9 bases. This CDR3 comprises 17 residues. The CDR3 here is CASSQETQRGPSGEQFF. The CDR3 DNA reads TGCGCCAGCAGCCAAGAGACCCAGCGGGGGCCCAGCGGTGAGCAGTTCTTC.

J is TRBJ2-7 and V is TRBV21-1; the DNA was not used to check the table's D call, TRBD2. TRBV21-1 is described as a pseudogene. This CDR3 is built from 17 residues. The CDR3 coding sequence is TGTGCCAGCAGCAAAGAACTAGCGGGGGGTTACTCCTACGAGCAGTACTTC. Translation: CASSKELAGGYSYEQYF.

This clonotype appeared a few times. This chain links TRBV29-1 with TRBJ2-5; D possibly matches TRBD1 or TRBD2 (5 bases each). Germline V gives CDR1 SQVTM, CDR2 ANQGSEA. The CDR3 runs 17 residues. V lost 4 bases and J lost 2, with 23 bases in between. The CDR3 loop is CSVARVRQARLQETQYF. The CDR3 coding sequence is TGCAGCGTTGCCAGGGTGCGTCAGGCCAGACTACAAGAGACCCAGTACTTC.

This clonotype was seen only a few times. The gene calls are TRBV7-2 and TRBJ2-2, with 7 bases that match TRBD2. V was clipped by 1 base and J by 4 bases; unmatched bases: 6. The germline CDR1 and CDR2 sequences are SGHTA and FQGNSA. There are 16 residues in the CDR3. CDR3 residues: CASSLELALPTGELFF. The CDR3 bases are TGTGCCAGCAGCTTAGAACTAGCGCTACCCACCGGGGAGCTGTTTTTT.

The CDR3 protein is CSASWLGHGSEAYEQYF. Written as DNA, the CDR3 is TGCAGTGCTAGTTGGTTGGGACACGGTTCCGAAGCCTACGAGCAGTACTTC. The chain joins TRBV20-1 to TRBJ2-7; a possible D gene is TRBD1 (6 bases). In germline, CDR1 is DFQATT, CDR2 SNEGSKA (reference sequence). V shed 3 bases and J shed 2 bases, with 23 bases lying between them. The CDR3 runs 17 residues.

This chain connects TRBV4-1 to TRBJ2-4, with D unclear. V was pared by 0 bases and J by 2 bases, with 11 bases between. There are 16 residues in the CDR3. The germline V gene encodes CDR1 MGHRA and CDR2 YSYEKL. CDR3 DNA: TGCGCCAGCAGCCAAGAGACTGTCCTAACCAAAAACATTCAGTACTTC. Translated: CASSQETVLTKNIQYF.

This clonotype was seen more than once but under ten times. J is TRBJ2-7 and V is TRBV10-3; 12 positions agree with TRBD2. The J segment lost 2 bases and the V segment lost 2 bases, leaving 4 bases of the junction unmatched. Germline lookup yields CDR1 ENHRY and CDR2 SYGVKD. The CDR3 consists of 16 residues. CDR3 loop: CAISEGLAGLPYEQYF. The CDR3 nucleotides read TGTGCCATCAGTGAGGGACTAGCGGGACTTCCCTACGAGCAGTACTTC.

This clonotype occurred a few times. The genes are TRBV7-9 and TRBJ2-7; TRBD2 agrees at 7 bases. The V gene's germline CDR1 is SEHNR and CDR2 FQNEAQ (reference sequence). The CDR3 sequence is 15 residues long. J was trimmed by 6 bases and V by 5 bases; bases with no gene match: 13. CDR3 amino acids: CASSRGAGAQGEQYF. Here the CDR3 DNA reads TGTGCCAGCAGCCGAGGGGCGGGAGCCCAAGGCGAGCAGTACTTC.

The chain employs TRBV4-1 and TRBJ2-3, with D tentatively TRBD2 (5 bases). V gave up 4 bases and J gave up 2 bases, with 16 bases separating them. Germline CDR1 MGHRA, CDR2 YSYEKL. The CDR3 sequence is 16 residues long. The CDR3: CASSPRGKSFTDTQYF. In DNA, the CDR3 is TGCGCCAGCAGCCCCCGGGGAAAGTCCTTCACAGATACGCAGTATTTT.

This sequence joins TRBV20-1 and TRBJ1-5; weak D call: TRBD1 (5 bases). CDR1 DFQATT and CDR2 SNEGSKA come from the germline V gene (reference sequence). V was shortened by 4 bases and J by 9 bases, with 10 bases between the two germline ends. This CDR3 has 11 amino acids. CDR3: CSAISTGPQHF. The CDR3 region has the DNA TGCAGTGCTATCTCCACAGGGCCCCAGCATTTT.

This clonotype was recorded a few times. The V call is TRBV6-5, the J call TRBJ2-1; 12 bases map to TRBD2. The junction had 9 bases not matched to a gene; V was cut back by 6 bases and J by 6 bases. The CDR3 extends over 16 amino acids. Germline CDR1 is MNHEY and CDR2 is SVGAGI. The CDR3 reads CASRPLRTSGTNEQFF. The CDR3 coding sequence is TGTGCCAGCAGACCACTTCGGACTAGCGGGACCAATGAGCAGTTCTTC.

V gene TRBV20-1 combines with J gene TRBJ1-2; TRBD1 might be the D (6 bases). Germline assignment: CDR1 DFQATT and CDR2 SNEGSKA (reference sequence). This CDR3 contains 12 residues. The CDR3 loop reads CTQTGHPWGYTF. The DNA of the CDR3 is TGCACCCAAACGGGACATCCCTGGGGCTACACCTTC.

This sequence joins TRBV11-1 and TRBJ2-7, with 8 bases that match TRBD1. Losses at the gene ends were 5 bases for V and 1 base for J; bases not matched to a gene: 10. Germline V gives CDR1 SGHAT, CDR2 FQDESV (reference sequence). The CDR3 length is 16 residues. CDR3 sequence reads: CASSTADRGASYEQYF. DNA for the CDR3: TGTGCCAGCAGCACCGCCGACAGGGGCGCATCCTACGAGCAGTACTTC.

CDR3 DNA: TGTGCCAGCAGCTTTTATTTTGCCGGCTCTGGAAACACCATATATTTT. Translated, it gives CASSFYFAGSGNTIYF. The rearrangement joins TRBV5-6 to TRBJ1-3; D is uncertain. In germline, CDR1 is SGHDT, CDR2 YYEEEE. This CDR3 region has 16 residues. Trimming pared 2 bases from V and 0 bases from J, leaving 12 bases between.

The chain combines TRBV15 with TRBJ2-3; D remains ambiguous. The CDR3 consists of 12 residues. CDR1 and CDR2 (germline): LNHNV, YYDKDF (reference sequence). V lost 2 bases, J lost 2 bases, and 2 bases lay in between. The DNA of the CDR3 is TGTGCCACCAGCAGATACACAGATACGCAGTATTTT. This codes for CATSRYTDTQYF.

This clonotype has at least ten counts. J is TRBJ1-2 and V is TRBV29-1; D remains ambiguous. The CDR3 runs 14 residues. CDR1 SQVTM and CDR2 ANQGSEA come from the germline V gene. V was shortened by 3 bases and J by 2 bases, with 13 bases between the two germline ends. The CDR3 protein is CSVDPLAVNYGYTF. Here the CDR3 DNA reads TGCAGCGTTGACCCCCTCGCGGTAAACTATGGCTACACCTTC.

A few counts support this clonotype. The CDR3 sequence is CASSEALSVVGSNQPQHF. The CDR3 region has the DNA TGTGCCAGCAGTGAAGCGTTGTCGGTCGTGGGGTCCAATCAGCCCCAGCATTTT. The gene calls are TRBV6-1 and TRBJ1-5; D is ambiguous. V lost 0 bases and J lost 3, with 18 bases in between. CDR1 and CDR2 (germline): MNHNS, SASEGT. The CDR3 has 18 residues.

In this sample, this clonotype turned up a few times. The CDR3 sequence is CSVAPTASYGYTF. CDR3 bases: TGCAGCGTCGCACCGACAGCGAGCTATGGCTACACCTTC. The V and J genes are TRBV29-1 and TRBJ1-2, with a tentative D call TRBD1 (5 bases). CDR3 length equals 13 residues. The V and J ends lost 6 bases and 4 bases respectively, with 15 bases between them. Germline CDR1 and CDR2: SQVTM and ANQGSEA.

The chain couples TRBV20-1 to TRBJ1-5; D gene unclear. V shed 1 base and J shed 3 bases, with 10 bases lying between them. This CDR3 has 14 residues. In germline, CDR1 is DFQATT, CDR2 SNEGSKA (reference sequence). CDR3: CSARARRDNQPQHF. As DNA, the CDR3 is TGCAGTGCTAGAGCAAGACGGGACAATCAGCCCCAGCATTTT.

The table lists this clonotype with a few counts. The CDR3 loop reads CALRQASNQPQHF. In nucleotides, the CDR3 is TGTGCCCTAAGGCAGGCTAGCAATCAGCCCCAGCATTTT. This chain uses TRBV2 with TRBJ1-5; D call uncertain. Germline values: CDR1 SNHLY, CDR2 FYNNEI. The germline V and J ends were trimmed by 11 bases and 0 bases, with 11 bases remaining between them. The CDR3 is made up of 13 amino acids.